The 10 T cell receptor beta chains below were found in one sample sequenced in a study of beta chain features in type 1 diabetes. The authors reverse transcribed all of the isolated RNA, so sequencing captured expressed TCRB transcripts. Method: immunoSEQ multiplex PCR; TCRdb's copy keeps in-frame clones and lacks some. The table shows 350,000 to 450,000 clones, with about 14% occurring only once. The sequencing sample was made of naive CD4+ T cells from blood. The receptors come from a young man in good health.

This clone was detected a few times. The chain uses TRBV5-1 and TRBJ2-3; D gene unclear. Looked up from germline, CDR1 is SGHRS and CDR2 is YFSETQ. Trimming cost V 1 base and J 0 bases, with 9 bases left between them. This CDR3 region has 15 residues. CDR3 sequence reads: CASSLQTTSTDTQYF. Written as DNA, the CDR3 is TGCGCCAGCAGCTTGCAGACAACTAGCACAGATACGCAGTATTTT.

There are a few counts of this clone. This chain joins TRBV15 and TRBJ2-7; D is undetermined. Trimming took off 0 bases at V and 11 bases at J, with 17 bases between the two ends. Germline V lookup: CDR1 LNHNV, CDR2 YYDKDF (reference sequence). CDR3 length: 14 amino acids. The DNA of the CDR3 is TGTGCCACCAGCAGAGATCTGAACATTCCGATGGAGTACGTC. Amino acid sequence: CATSRDLNIPMEYV.

This clone has a count of ten or more. The chain carries TRBV10-3 and TRBJ2-3; 10 nucleotides match TRBD1. The CDR3 contains 15 residues. V was pared by 4 bases and J by 3 bases, with 4 bases of the junction left unmatched. Germline-derived CDR1 and CDR2 are ENHRY and SYGVKD. CDR3 region: CAISVRGQGTDTQYF. Written as DNA, the CDR3 is TGTGCCATCAGTGTGCGGGGACAGGGGACAGATACGCAGTATTTT.

This clone occurred a few times. V gene TRBV28 combines with J gene TRBJ2-3, with 7 positions matching TRBD1. The germline CDR1 and CDR2 sequences are MDHEN and SYDVKM. There are 16 residues in the CDR3. The junction had 14 bases not matched to a gene; V was cut back by 6 bases and J by 5 bases. The DNA for the CDR3 is TGTGCCAGCAGAGGTTGGTCAGGGGGACGGGGAGATACGCAGTATTTT. Its translation is CASRGWSGGRGDTQYF.

This clone turned up a few times. The chain has TRBV5-1 and TRBJ2-1, with 10 bases matching TRBD2. Per the germline V gene, CDR1 is SGHRS and CDR2 is YFSETQ. Germline trimming cut 3 bases from V and 7 bases from J; bases unmatched to any gene: 10. This CDR3 comprises 16 residues. CDR3 in amino acids: CASSSFGAGGRNEQFF. The CDR3 nucleotides read TGCGCCAGCAGCTCCTTTGGAGCGGGAGGGCGGAATGAGCAGTTCTTC. The whole variable domain, remainder taken from reference TRBV5-1 and TRBJ2-1, is KAGVTQTPRYLIKTRGQQVTLSCSPISGHRSVSWYQQTPGQGLQFLFEYFSETQRNKGNFPGRFSGRQFSNSRSEMNVSTLELGDSALYLCASSSFGAGGRNEQFFGPGTRLTVL.

This clone was seen only a few times. This chain joins TRBV5-1 and TRBJ2-7; D possibly corresponds to TRBD1 (5 bases). Trimming pared 0 bases from V and 2 bases from J, leaving 9 bases between. Per the germline V gene, CDR1 is SGHRS and CDR2 is YFSETQ. CDR3 size: 14 residues. This chain's CDR3 is CASSLDGHTYEQYV. DNA for the CDR3: TGCGCCAGCAGCTTGGATGGACACACCTACGAGCAGTACGTC.

This clone was recorded a few times. V is TRBV9 and J is TRBJ1-5, with D maybe TRBD1 (6 bases). From germline, CDR1 is SGDLS and CDR2 YYNGEE. The CDR3 is 15 residues long. Trimming took off 1 base at V and 4 bases at J, with 12 bases between the two ends. The CDR3 protein is CASSVQAGDNQPQHF. DNA of the CDR3: TGTGCCAGCAGCGTACAAGCAGGGGATAATCAGCCCCAGCATTTT.

This clone came up a few times. The chain recombines TRBV9 with TRBJ2-6; either TRBD1 or TRBD2 may supply D (6 bases each). The CDR3 has 18 amino acids. Germline V gene sequence: CDR1 SGDLS, CDR2 YYNGEE. The V end was cut by 0 bases, the J end by 0 bases, with 13 bases between. CDR3 nucleotides: TGTGCCAGCAGCGTAGCTCCGGGGGCGAACTCTGGGGCCAACGTCCTGACTTTC. Translating it yields CASSVAPGANSGANVLTF.

Written as DNA, the CDR3 is TGTGCCAGCTCACCACCGATGGCCCAGGGCACTGAAGCTTTCTTT. Encoded protein: CASSPPMAQGTEAFF. The chain uses TRBV18 and TRBJ1-1, with D possibly TRBD1 on 5 matching bases. CDR1 is KGHSH and CDR2 is LQKENI in the germline V gene. The CDR3 consists of 15 residues. V lost 0 bases and J lost 4, with 12 bases in between.

This clone was seen more than once but under ten times. Other nucleotide sequences from this sample produce the same CDR3. V gene TRBV20-1 combines with J gene TRBJ1-1; no clear D. V was pared by 2 bases and J by 3 bases, with 4 bases between. The CDR3 totals 11 residues. Germline V gene data show CDR1 as DFQATT and CDR2 as SNEGSKA (reference sequence). Here the CDR3 reads CSARWDTEAFF. CDR3 nucleotide sequence: TGCAGTGCTAGATGGGACACTGAAGCTTTCTTT.